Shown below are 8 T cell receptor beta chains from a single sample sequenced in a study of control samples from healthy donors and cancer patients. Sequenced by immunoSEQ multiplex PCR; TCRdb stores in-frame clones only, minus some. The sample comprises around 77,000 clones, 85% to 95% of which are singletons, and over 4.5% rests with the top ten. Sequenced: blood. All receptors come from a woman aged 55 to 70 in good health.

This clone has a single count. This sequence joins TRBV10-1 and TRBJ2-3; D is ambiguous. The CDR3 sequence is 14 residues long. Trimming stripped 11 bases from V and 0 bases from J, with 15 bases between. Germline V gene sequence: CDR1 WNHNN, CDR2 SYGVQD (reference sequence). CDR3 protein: CARSRAPSTDTQYF. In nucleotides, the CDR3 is TGCGCCCGGTCTCGCGCACCCAGCACAGATACGCAGTATTTT.

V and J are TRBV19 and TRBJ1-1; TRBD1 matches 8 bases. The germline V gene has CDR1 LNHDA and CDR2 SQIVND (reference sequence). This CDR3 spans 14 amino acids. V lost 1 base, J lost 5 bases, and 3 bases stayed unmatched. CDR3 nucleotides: TGTGCCAGTAGTATAGGGGACAGGCTGACTGAAGCTTTCTTT. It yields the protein CASSIGDRLTEAFF.

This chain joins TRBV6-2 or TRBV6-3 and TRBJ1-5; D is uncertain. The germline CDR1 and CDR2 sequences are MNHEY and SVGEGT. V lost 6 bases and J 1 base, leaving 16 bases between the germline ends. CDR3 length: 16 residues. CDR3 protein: CASSLTRGYSNQPQHF. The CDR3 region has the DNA TGTGCCAGCAGCTTAACACGGGGTTACAGCAATCAGCCCCAGCATTTT.

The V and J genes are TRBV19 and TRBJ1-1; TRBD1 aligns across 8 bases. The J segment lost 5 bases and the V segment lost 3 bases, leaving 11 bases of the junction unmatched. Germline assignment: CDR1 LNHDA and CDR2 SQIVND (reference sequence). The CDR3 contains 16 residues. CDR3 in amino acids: CASSILGGTGRTEAFF. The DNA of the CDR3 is TGTGCCAGTAGTATTCTTGGTGGGACAGGAAGAACTGAAGCTTTCTTT. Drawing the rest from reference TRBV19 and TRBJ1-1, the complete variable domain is DGGITQSPKYLFRKEGQNVTLSCEQNLNHDAMYWYRQDPGQGLRLIYYSQIVNDFQKGDIAEGYSVSREKKESFPLTVTSAQKNPTAFYLCASSILGGTGRTEAFFGQGTRLTVV.

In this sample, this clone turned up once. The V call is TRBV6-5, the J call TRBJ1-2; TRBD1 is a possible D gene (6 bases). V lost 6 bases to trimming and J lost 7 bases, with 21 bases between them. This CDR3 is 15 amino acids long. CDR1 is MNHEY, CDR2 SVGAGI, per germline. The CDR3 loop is CASSLLQGSRGGYTF. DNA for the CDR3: TGTGCCAGCAGCCTCCTACAGGGCTCTAGGGGTGGCTACACCTTC.

The CDR3 loop reads CASSQGQGYREQYF. CDR3 sequence (DNA): TGCGCCAGCAGCCAAGGTCAGGGGTATCGCGAGCAGTACTTC. The chain has TRBV4-3 and TRBJ2-7; TRBD1 might be the D (6 bases). CDR3 length equals 14 residues. V shed 1 base and J shed 6 bases, with 13 bases lying between them. The germline V gene encodes CDR1 LGHNA and CDR2 YSLEER.

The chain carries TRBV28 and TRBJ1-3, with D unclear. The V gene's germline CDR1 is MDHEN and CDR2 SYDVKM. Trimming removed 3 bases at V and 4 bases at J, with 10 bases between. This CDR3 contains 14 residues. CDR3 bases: TGTGCCAGCAGTTTCTGGACGCAAGGAAACACCATATATTTT. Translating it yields CASSFWTQGNTIYF.

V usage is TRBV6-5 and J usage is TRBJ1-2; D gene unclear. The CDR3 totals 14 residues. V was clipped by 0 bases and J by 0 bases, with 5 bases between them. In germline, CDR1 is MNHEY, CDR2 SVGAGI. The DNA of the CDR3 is TGTGCCAGCAGTTACTCCGGGACTAACTATGGCTACACCTTC. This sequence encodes CASSYSGTNYGYTF.